This T cell receptor beta chain was sequenced for a study of cytomegalovirus exposure and HLA in healthy donors. Study results and caveats: Reports showed the classifier diagnosing cytomegalovirus status with high specificity and sensitivity.

Researchers ran the PCR with 60 Vbeta and 13 Jbeta primers. The method was immunoSEQ multiplex PCR; TCRdb's version includes in-frame clones alone and lacks a portion of them. The repertoire includes more than 150,000 clones, almost 85% of them detected once, and about 0.26% sits in the top ten. The CDR3 spans 13 residues. Germline V gene lookup returns CDR1 MGHDK and CDR2 SYGVNS. Trimming removed 3 bases from V and 0 bases from J, with 2 bases in between. About this clone: Its antigen remains unidentified.

The clonotype comes from a boy aged 10-17 years in good health and CMV-seronegative. Source material: PBMCs. The V gene is TRBV25-1, the J gene TRBJ1-4; D not certain. DNA for the CDR3: TGTGCCAGCAGTGACACAACTAATGAAAAACTGTTTTTT. This gives the protein CASSDTTNEKLFF.